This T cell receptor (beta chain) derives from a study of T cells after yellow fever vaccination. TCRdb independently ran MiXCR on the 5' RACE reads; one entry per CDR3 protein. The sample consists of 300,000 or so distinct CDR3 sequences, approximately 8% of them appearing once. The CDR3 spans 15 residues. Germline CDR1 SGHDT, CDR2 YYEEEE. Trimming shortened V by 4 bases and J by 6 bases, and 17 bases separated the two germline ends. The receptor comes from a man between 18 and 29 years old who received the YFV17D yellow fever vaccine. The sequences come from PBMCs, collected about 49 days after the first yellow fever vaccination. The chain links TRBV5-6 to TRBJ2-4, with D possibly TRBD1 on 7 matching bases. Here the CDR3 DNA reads TGTGCCAGCAGCCCTACGGACAGGAGGGGAAACATTCAGTACTTC. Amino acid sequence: CASSPTDRRGNIQYF.